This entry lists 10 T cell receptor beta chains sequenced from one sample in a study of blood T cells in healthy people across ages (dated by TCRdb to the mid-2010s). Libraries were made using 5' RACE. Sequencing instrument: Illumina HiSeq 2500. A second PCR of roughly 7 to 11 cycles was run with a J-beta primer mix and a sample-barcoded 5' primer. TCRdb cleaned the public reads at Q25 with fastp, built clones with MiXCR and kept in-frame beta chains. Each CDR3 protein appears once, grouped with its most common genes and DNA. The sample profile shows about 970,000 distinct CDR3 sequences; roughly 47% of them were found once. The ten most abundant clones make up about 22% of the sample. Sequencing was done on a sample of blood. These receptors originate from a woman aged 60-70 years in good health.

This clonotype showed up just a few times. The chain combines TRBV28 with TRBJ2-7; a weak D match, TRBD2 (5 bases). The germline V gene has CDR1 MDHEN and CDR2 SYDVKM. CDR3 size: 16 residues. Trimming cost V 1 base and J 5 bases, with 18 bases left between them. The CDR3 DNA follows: TGTGCCAGCAGTTTATACCCCATGGGCAGAGGGCACGAGCAGTACTTC. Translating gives CASSLYPMGRGHEQYF.

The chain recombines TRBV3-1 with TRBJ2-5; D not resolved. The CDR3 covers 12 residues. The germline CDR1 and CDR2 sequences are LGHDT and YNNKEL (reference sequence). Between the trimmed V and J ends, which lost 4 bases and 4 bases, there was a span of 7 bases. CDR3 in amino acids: CASSLQLETQYF. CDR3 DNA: TGTGCCAGCAGCCTTCAGCTAGAGACCCAGTACTTC.

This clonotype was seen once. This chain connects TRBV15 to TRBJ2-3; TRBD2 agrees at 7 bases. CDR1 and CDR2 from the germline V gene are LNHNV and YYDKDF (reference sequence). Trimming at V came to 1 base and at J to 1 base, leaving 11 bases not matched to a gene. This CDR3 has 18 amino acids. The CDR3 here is CATSRGDNAGAGTDTQYF. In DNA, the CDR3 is TGTGCCACCAGCAGAGGAGATAATGCGGGAGCGGGCACAGATACGCAGTATTTT.

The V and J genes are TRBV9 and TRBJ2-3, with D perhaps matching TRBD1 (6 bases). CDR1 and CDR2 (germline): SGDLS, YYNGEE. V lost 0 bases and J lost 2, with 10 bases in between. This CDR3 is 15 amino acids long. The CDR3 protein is CASSVVGAITDTQYF. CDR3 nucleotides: TGTGCCAGCAGCGTAGTGGGGGCTATCACAGATACGCAGTATTTT.

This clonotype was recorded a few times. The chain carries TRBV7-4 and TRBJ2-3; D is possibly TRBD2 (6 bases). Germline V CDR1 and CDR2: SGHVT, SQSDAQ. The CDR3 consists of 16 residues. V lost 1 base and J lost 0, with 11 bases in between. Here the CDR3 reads CASSLGQRASTDTQYF. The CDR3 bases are TGTGCCAGCAGCTTAGGGCAGCGGGCTAGCACAGATACGCAGTATTTT.

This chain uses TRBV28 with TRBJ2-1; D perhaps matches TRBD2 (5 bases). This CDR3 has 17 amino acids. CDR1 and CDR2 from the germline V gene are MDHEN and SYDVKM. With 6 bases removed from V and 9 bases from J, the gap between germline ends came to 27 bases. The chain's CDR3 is CASSAPLDYVEKGEQFF. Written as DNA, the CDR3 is TGTGCCAGCAGCGCACCGCTCGACTATGTTGAGAAGGGTGAGCAGTTCTTC. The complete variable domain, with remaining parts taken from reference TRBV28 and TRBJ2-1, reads DVKVTQSSRYLVKRTGEKVFLECVQDMDHENMFWYRQDPGLGLRLIYFSYDVKMKEKGDIPEGYSVSREKKERFSLILESASTNQTSMYLCASSAPLDYVEKGEQFFGPGTRLTVL.

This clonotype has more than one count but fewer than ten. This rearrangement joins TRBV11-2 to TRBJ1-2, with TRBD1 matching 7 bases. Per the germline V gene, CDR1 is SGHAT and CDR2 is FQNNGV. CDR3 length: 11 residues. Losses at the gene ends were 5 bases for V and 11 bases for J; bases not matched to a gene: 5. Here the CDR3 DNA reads TGTGCCAGCAGCCCAAGGGGGCAATACACCTTC. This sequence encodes CASSPRGQYTF.

CDR3 bases: TGCAGTGCTAGCACCAGCACAGATACGCAGTATTTT. This sequence encodes CSASTSTDTQYF. This sequence joins TRBV20-1 and TRBJ2-3; D gene uncertain. Germline values: CDR1 DFQATT, CDR2 SNEGSKA (reference sequence). This CDR3 has 12 residues. The ends were cut back, 3 bases at V and 0 bases at J, with 4 bases in the middle.

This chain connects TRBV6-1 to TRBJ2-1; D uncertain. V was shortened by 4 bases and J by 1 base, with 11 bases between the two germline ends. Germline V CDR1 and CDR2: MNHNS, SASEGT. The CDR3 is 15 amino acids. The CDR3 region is CASSVVSGSYNEQFF. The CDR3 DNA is TGTGCCAGCAGTGTTGTGAGTGGGTCCTACAATGAGCAGTTCTTC.

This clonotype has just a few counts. CDR3 sequence reads: CSGGTSGSGEQFF. CDR3 DNA: TGCAGCGGGGGGACTAGCGGGAGTGGTGAGCAGTTCTTC. The chain links TRBV29-1 to TRBJ2-1; the match to TRBD2 covers 14 bases. Trimming took 7 bases from V and 9 from J; bases not matched to a gene: 5. CDR1 and CDR2 from the germline V gene are SQVTM and ANQGSEA. The CDR3 spans 13 residues.